This T cell receptor (beta chain) appears in the sequencing data of a study of CD8 T cells in Susac syndrome (dated by TCRdb to the late 2010s). In the study overall: Whether CD8+ T cell activation and differentiation in Susac syndrome was antigen driven was tested using repertoire sequencing.

High-throughput TCR beta sequencing profiled peripheral blood CD8+ and CD4+ T cells from healthy donors, Susac syndrome patients and multiple sclerosis patients. Healthy donors were included as age- and sex-matched controls. Bulk CD8+ and CD4+ T cells were purified magnetically by negative isolation, whereas CD8+ TEMRA cells were enriched by FACS. Blood was collected in EDTA tubes and processed within 24 hours, with PBMCs isolated through density gradient centrifugation. PBMCs intended for TCR sequencing were cryopreserved in liquid nitrogen and thawed later in a water bath at 37 degrees C. The sorted or isolated CD4+, CD8+ and CD8+ TEMRA cells reached a purity of at least 90%. The full study reports these points: The number of individuals in the TCR sequencing and HLA analysis was recognized as being relatively small.

Comments on this clonotype: The antigen it binds to is not known. Base qualities are not provided; no much larger clone lies one nucleotide away.

RNA was extracted using the RNeasy kit, and roughly 0.5 to 1 microgram was reverse transcribed with random hexamers. The immunoSEQ multiplex PCR assay, which covers 54 Vbeta and 13 Jbeta segments, was used to amplify TCR beta CDR3 regions. To correct PCR amplification bias, a synthetic template baseline was used for both primer optimization and computational correction. The authors' pipeline ran thus. Reads were assigned to V, D and J genes according to IMGT and analyzed in immunoSEQ Analyzer, with only productive sequences retained. Clonality was computed as one minus Shannon entropy normalized by log2 of the number of productive unique sequences. Public and private clones were assessed among the 100 most prevalent clones of each patient and control. A clone was defined as Susac-specific if it was absent from the healthy and MS cohorts, from some 1,100 published viral clones and from other ImmuneACCESS disease sequences. The raw public reads went through TCRdb reprocessing: fastp at Q25, MiXCR clone calling, in-frame beta chains kept. A single entry per CDR3 protein holds the most common genes and DNA from its merged rows. These V and J calls derive from TCRdb rather than the authors' analysis. The sample table shows about 110,000 distinct CDR3 sequences, and around 95% are seen once. The ten most abundant clones make up 0.075% to 0.1% of the sample.

Including the terminal cysteine and phenylalanine, the CDR3 comprises 12 residues. Here the CDR3 DNA is all that survives: 36 bases in frame from base 1. CDR1 and CDR2 (SQVTM, ANQGSEA) derive from the germline V gene. V lost 4 bases and J lost 7 bases; the stretch between them is 10 bases long. Source material: CD4+ T cells from PBMCs. The source of this sequence is a human donor in good health. This chain joins TRBV29-1 to TRBJ2-2, with the D assignment possibly TRBD1 or TRBD2, given 5 matching bases for each. The CDR3 protein sequence reads: CSVGDPGGELFF. The DNA sequence is as follows: TGCAGCGTTGGGGACCCGGGCGGGGAGCTGTTTTTT.